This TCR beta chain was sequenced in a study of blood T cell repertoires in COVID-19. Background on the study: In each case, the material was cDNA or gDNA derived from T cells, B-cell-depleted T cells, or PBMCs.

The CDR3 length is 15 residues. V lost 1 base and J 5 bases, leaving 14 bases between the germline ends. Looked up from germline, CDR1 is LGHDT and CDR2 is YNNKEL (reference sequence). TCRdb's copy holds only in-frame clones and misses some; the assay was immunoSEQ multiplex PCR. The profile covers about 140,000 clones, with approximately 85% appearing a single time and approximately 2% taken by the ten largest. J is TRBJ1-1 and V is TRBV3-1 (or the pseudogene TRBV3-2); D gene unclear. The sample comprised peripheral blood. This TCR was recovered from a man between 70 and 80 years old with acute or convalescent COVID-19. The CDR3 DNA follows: TGTGCCAGCAGCCAAGGATGGAGTCTGGAGACTGAAGCTTTCTTT. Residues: CASSQGWSLETEAFF.